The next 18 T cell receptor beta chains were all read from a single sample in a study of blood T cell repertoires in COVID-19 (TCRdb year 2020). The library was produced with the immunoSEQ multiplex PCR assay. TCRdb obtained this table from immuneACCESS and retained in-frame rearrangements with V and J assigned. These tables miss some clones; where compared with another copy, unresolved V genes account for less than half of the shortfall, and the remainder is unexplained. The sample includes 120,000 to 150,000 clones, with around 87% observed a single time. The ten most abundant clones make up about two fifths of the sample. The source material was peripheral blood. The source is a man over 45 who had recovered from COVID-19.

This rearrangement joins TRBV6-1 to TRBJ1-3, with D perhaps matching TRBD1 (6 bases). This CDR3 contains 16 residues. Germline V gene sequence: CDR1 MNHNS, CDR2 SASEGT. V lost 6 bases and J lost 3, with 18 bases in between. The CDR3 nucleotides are TGTGCCAGCAGGGAATCGACCAGGGGTGATGGAAACACCATATATTTT. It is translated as CASRESTRGDGNTIYF.

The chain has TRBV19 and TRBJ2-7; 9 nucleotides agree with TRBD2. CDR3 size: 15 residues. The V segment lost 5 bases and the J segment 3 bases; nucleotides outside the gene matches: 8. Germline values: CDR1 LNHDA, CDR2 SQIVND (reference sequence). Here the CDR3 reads CASSPQRGVNYEQYF. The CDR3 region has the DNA TGTGCCAGTAGTCCTCAGCGGGGGGTCAACTACGAGCAGTACTTC.

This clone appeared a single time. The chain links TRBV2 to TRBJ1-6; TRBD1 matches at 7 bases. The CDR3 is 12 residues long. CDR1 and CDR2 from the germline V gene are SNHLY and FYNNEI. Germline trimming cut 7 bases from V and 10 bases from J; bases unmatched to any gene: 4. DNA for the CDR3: TGTGCCAGCACTTGGGACAGATCACCCCTCCACTTT. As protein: CASTWDRSPLHF.

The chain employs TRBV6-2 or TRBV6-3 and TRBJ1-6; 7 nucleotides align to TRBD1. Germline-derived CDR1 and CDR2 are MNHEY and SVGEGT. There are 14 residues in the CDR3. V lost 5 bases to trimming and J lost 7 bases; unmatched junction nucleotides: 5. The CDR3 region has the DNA TGTGCCAGCAGTACGGGACAGCGGAATTCACCCCTCCACTTT. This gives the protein CASSTGQRNSPLHF.

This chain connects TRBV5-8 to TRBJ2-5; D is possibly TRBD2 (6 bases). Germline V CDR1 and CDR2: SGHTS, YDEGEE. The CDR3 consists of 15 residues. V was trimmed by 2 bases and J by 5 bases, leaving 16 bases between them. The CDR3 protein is CASSFILAGGETQYF. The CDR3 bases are TGTGCCAGCAGCTTTATCCTAGCCGGGGGTGAGACCCAGTACTTC.

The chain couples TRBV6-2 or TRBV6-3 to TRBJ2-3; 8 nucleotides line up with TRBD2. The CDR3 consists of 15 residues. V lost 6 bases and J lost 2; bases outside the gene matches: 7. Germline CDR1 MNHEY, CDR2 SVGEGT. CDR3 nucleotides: TGTGCCAGCAGCCTACCGGGGGGGAACACAGATACGCAGTATTTT. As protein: CASSLPGGNTDTQYF.

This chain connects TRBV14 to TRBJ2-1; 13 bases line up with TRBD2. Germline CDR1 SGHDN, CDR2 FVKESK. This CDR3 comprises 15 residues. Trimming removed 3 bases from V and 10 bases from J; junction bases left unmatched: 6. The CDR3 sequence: CASSHYPGLAGEQFF. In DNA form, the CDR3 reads TGTGCCAGCAGCCATTACCCGGGACTAGCGGGGGAGCAGTTCTTC.

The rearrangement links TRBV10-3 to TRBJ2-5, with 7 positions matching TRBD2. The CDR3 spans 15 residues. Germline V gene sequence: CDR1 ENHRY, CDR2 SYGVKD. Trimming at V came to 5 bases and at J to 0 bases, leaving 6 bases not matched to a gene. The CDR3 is CAISPGLTYQETQYF. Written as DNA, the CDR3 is TGTGCCATCAGTCCGGGACTAACGTACCAAGAGACCCAGTACTTC.

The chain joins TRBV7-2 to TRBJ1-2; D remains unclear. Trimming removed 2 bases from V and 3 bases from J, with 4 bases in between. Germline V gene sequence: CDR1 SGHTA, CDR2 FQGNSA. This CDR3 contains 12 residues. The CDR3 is CASSLTDYGYTF. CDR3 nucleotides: TGTGCCAGCAGCTTAACGGACTATGGCTACACCTTC.

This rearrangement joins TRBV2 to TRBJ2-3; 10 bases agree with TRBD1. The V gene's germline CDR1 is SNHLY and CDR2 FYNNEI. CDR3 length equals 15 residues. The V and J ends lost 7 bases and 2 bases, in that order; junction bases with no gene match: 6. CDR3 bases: TGTGCCAGCACCAAGGGGACAGGGGCCACAGATACGCAGTATTTT. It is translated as CASTKGTGATDTQYF. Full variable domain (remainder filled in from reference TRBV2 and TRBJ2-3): EPEVTQTPSHQVTQMGQEVILRCVPISNHLYFYWYRQILGQKVEFLVSFYNNEISEKSEIFDDQFSVERPDGSNFTLKIRSTKLEDSAMYFCASTKGTGATDTQYFGPGTRLTVL.

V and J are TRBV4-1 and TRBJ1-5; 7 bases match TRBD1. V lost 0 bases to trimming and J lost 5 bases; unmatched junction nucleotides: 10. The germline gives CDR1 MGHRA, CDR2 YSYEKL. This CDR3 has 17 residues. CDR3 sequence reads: CASSQEAARGSHQPQHF. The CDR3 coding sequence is TGCGCCAGCAGCCAAGAAGCGGCCAGGGGGTCTCATCAGCCCCAGCATTTT.

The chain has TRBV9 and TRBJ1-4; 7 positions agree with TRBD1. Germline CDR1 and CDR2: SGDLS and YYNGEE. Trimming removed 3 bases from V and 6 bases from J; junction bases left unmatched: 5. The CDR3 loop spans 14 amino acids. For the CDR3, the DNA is TGTGCCAGCAGCGCCCAGGGGGAGGATGAAAAACTGTTTTTT. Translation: CASSAQGEDEKLFF.

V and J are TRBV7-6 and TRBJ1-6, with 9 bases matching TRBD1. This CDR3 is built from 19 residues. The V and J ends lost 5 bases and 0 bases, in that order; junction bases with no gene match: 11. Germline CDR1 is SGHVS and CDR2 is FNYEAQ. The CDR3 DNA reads TGTGCCAGCAGCAAGGGACAGGGATTTTTGAGCTCCTATAATTCACCCCTCCACTTT. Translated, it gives CASSKGQGFLSSYNSPLHF.

The CDR3 nucleotides are TGTGCCAGCAGCGCGGGACAGGGGATAGGCGAGCAGTACTTC. This gives the protein CASSAGQGIGEQYF. The chain recombines TRBV11-3 with TRBJ2-7; 10 nucleotides match TRBD1. CDR1 SGHNT and CDR2 YENEEA come from the germline V gene. The junction had 7 bases not matched to a gene; V was cut back by 5 bases and J by 6 bases. The CDR3 extends over 14 amino acids.

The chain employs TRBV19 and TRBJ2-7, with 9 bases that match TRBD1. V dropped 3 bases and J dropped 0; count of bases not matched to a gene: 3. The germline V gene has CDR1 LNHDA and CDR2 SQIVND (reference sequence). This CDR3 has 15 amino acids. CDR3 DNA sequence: TGTGCCAGTAGTATGGGACAGGGAAGCTCCTACGAGCAGTACTTC. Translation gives CASSMGQGSSYEQYF.

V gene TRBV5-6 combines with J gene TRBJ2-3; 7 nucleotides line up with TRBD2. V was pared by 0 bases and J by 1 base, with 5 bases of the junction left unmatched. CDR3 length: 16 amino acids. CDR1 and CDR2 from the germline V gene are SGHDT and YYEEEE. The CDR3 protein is CASSLVGGVGTDTQYF. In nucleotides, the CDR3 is TGTGCCAGCAGCTTGGTGGGGGGGGTTGGCACAGATACGCAGTATTTT.

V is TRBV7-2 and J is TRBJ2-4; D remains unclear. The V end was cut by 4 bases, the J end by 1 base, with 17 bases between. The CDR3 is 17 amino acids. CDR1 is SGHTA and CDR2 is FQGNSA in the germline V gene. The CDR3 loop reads CASSSSGPGGAKNIQYF. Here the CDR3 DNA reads TGTGCCAGCAGCTCGTCAGGTCCAGGTGGGGCCAAAAACATTCAGTACTTC.

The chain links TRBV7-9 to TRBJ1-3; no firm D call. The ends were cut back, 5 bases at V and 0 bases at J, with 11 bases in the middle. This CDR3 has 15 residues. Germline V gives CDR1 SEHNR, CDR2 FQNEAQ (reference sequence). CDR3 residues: CASSPVGVSGNTIYF. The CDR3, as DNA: TGTGCCAGCAGCCCTGTCGGGGTCTCTGGAAACACCATATATTTT.